The rows below give T cell receptor beta chains drawn from one sample of a study of beta chain features in type 1 diabetes. The protocol was immunoSEQ multiplex PCR, while the TCRdb copy is restricted to in-frame clones and leaves out a portion. The profile shows roughly 250,000 clones, approximately 20% of them singletons. The sample taken for sequencing was naive CD4+ T cells from blood. Receptors were obtained from a woman aged 35 to 49 with type 1 diabetes. The CDR3 runs from the conserved cysteine through the conserved F or W. The order of the fields is V gene, J gene, D gene, CDR3 protein. D genes are given only for firm matches.

TRBV18	TRBJ1-2	NA	CASSRSSLRGRNYGYTF
TRBV5-4	TRBJ2-1	TRBD2	CASSSGLARENEQFF
TRBV27	TRBJ1-1	NA	CASSFEPLNTEAFF
TRBV7-7	TRBJ2-5	NA	CASSLLPEETQYF
TRBV9	TRBJ1-2	NA	CASSPTGGNYGYTF
TRBV9	TRBJ1-2	NA	CASSPPNYGYTF
TRBV7-2	TRBJ2-5	NA	CASSPRQLEETQYF
TRBV28	TRBJ2-7	NA	CASRGTSSSYEQYF
TRBV30	TRBJ1-2	NA	CACIANYGYTF
TRBV5-1	TRBJ1-5	TRBD1	CASSLQGQNQPQHF
TRBV27	TRBJ2-1	NA	CASSSVERPGDEQFF
TRBV13	TRBJ1-1	NA	CASSLALNTEAFF
TRBV6-5	TRBJ2-5	NA	CAFGPGDQETQYF
TRBV4-3	TRBJ1-1	TRBD1	CASSQADRPYF
TRBV6-5	TRBJ2-7	NA	CASSYRGEQYF
TRBV9	TRBJ2-3	TRBD2	CASSPRLAGAPDTQYF
TRBV14	TRBJ2-7	NA	CASSLIHPPSSYEQYF
TRBV5-1	TRBJ2-2	NA	CASSPFSNTGELFF
TRBV30	TRBJ1-1	NA	CAWSPTGEFEAFF
TRBV20-1	TRBJ1-2	NA	CSVQENYGYTF
TRBV7-3	TRBJ2-6	TRBD1	CARLRTGGGMAGANVLTF
TRBV5-1	TRBJ1-5	NA	CASSPPGKGRGSGQPQHF
TRBV19	TRBJ2-1	NA	CASSIPLGGYNEQFF
TRBV4-1	TRBJ1-2	NA	CASSPPGDTFLYGYTF
TRBV11-2	TRBJ2-5	TRBD1	CASSRQTGAIQETQYF
TRBV28	TRBJ2-7	NA	CASTGNEQYF